This TCR beta chain was identified during a study of T cell responses to AZD1222 COVID-19 vaccine. Looking at the study overall: Recipients boosted at about 4 weeks or about 12 weeks are pooled. The study's findings and limits: Only five to seven AZD1222 recipients tested seropositive at baseline. White British donors predominated, females outnumbered males, and clonal diversity was possibly underestimated. The peak T cell response came first, and repertoires were sampled only after it.

V gave up 2 bases and J gave up 4 bases, with 11 bases separating them. The germline gives CDR1 MGHRA, CDR2 YSYEKL. The CDR3 is 15 residues long. Notes on this clone: Its target is unknown.

Sequenced by immunoSEQ multiplex PCR; TCRdb stores in-frame clones only, minus some. The sample shows 150,000 to 200,000 clones, roughly 92% of them seen only once. This chain uses TRBV4-1 with TRBJ1-4, with a possible D match to TRBD1 (5 bases). The receptor was isolated from an adult in good health. Sequenced material: peripheral blood, taken on day 0 of AZD1222 vaccination. In nucleotides, the CDR3 is TGCGCCAGCAGCCAACTTCCCCAGGGTAATGAAAAACTGTTTTTT. This translates into CASSQLPQGNEKLFF.